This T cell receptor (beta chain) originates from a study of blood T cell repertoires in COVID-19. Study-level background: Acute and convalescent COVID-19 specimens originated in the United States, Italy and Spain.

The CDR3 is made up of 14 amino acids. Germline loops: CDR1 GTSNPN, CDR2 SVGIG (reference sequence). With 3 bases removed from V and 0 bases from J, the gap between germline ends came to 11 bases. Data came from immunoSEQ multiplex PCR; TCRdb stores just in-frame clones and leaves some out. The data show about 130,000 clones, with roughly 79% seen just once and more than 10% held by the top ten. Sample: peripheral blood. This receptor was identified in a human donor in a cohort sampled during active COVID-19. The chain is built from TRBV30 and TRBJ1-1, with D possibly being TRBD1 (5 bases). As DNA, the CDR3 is TGTGCCTGGAGCTCGGGGGGAATGAACACTGAAGCTTTCTTT. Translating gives CAWSSGGMNTEAFF.